The 10 T cell receptor beta chains below come from one sample, sequenced in a study of T cell responses to AZD1222 COVID-19 vaccine. Clones were read by immunoSEQ multiplex PCR, and TCRdb kept only the in-frame ones, dropping some. In the table there are roughly 91,000 clones, more than 70% of which are singletons. Material: peripheral blood, obtained on day 0 of AZD1222 vaccination. The receptors shown here come from an adult in good health.

This chain uses TRBV5-6 with TRBJ1-3, with D perhaps TRBD1 (5 bases). CDR3 length: 15 amino acids. Germline assignment: CDR1 SGHDT and CDR2 YYEEEE. V lost 2 bases, J lost 2 bases, and 11 bases lay in between. The CDR3 protein is CASSFSGFAGNTIYF. The CDR3 DNA sequence: TGTGCCAGCAGCTTTTCAGGGTTCGCTGGAAACACCATATATTTT.

The V and J genes are TRBV2 and TRBJ1-2; the D gene is possibly TRBD1 (6 bases). Per the germline V gene, CDR1 is SNHLY and CDR2 is FYNNEI. The V gene lost 2 bases and the J gene lost 8 bases, with 18 bases spanning the gap. The CDR3 spans 15 residues. The CDR3 sequence: CASSEFRGGAQGYTF. In DNA, the CDR3 is TGTGCCAGCAGTGAATTTAGAGGGGGGGCACAAGGCTACACCTTC.

This CDR3 is CASSPLERPTVNTEAFF. CDR3 nucleotide sequence: TGTGCCAGCTCACCATTGGAAAGGCCGACTGTGAACACTGAAGCTTTCTTT. V is TRBV18 and J is TRBJ1-1, with D uncertain. The germline V and J ends were trimmed by 2 bases and 0 bases, with 16 bases remaining between them. Germline V CDR1 and CDR2: KGHSH, LQKENI. The CDR3 length is 17 residues.

The chain combines TRBV12-3 or TRBV12-4 with TRBJ1-2, with TRBD1 matching 7 bases. The trim removed 7 bases at V and 8 bases at J, leaving 10 bases unmatched. The CDR3 runs to 13 residues. The CDR3 region is CASTRDSFEGYTF. The CDR3 DNA reads as TGTGCCAGCACCAGGGACAGCTTCGAAGGCTACACCTTC.

V and J are TRBV27 and TRBJ2-1; TRBD1 is a possible D gene (6 bases). The germline gives CDR1 MNHEY, CDR2 SMNVEV (reference sequence). This CDR3 contains 14 residues. The V gene lost 8 bases and the J gene lost 8 bases, with 19 bases spanning the gap. The CDR3 loop is CASGRGGPAYEQFF. As DNA, the CDR3 is TGTGCCAGCGGCAGGGGTGGCCCAGCCTATGAGCAGTTCTTC.

The CDR3 nucleotides read TGTGCCAGCAGTACAGAAGGCAGGGTGGCGAATCAGCCCCAGCATTTT. Translation: CASSTEGRVANQPQHF. This rearrangement joins TRBV5-8 to TRBJ1-5; D is perhaps TRBD1 (5 bases). The CDR3 has 16 amino acids. V lost 5 bases, J lost 4 bases, and 19 bases lay in between. The germline gives CDR1 SGHTS, CDR2 YDEGEE. Full variable domain (outside the CDR3, taken from reference TRBV5-8 and TRBJ1-5): EAGVTQSPTHLIKTRGQQATLRCSPISGHTSVYWYQQALGLGLQFLLWYDEGEERNRGNFPPRFSGRQFPNYSSELNVNALELEDSALYLCASSTEGRVANQPQHFGDGTRLSIL.

The rearrangement uses TRBV7-9 and TRBJ2-7; 8 nucleotides match TRBD2. From germline, CDR1 is SEHNR and CDR2 FQNEAQ (reference sequence). Trimming took 3 bases from V and 3 from J; bases not matched to a gene: 7. The CDR3 is 15 residues long. Written as DNA, the CDR3 is TGTGCCAGCAGCTTGAGAACTAGCGGTAACTACGAGCAGTACTTC. Its translation is CASSLRTSGNYEQYF.

The chain employs TRBV11-3 and TRBJ2-2; D ambiguous. Germline V gives CDR1 SGHNT, CDR2 YENEEA. Trimming stripped 1 base from V and 2 bases from J, with 5 bases between. The CDR3 is 14 amino acids. DNA of the CDR3: TGTGCCAGCAGCTTAGGAGGTAACACCGGGGAGCTGTTTTTT. This sequence encodes CASSLGGNTGELFF.

V and J are TRBV19 and TRBJ2-1; TRBD1 aligns across 10 bases. The CDR3 spans 14 residues. CDR1 is LNHDA, CDR2 SQIVND, per germline (reference sequence). The ends lost 10 bases at V and 8 bases at J; junction bases unmatched: 11. The CDR3 region is CATQTGTGVYEQFF. CDR3 nucleotides: TGTGCCACCCAAACCGGGACAGGGGTGTATGAGCAGTTCTTC.

This chain links TRBV7-2 with TRBJ2-3; TRBD2 matches at 9 bases. V lost 3 bases, J lost 2 bases, and 6 bases stayed unmatched. The CDR3 totals 16 residues. Germline assignment: CDR1 SGHTA and CDR2 FQGNSA. CDR3 sequence: CASSLYSGGLTDTQYF. For the CDR3, the DNA is TGTGCCAGCAGCTTGTACAGCGGGGGGCTCACAGATACGCAGTATTTT.